This T cell receptor (beta chain) was identified in a study of T cell clonality in common variable immunodeficiency. This clone was seen a handful of times. Its antigen is still unknown. The CDR3 is cut off 3 residues early in the read; its end comes from the germline J gene. The CDR3 spans 13 residues. CDR1 and CDR2 (germline): SGHRS, YFSETQ. Trimming removed 0 bases at V and 3 bases at J, with 6 bases between. General study points: TCRbeta clonality was increased in CVID versus healthy controls. Reportedly, TCR beta sequences from common variable immunodeficiency showed fewer deletions and N-nucleotide insertions.

Clones were sequenced by immunoSEQ multiplex PCR, and TCRdb holds only the in-frame ones, with some missing. The data show 25,000 to 35,000 clones, none appearing only once, with roughly 4% held by the ten largest. The chain couples TRBV5-1 to TRBJ1-1; D unclear. Sequenced material: peripheral blood mononuclear cells. This TCR derives from a person aged 18 to 70 in good health. Incomplete CDR3 DNA: TGCGCCAGCAGCTTGGGAGGTGACACTGAA. Its translation is CASSLGGDTE. Given in full, the CDR3 is CASSLGGDTEAFF.